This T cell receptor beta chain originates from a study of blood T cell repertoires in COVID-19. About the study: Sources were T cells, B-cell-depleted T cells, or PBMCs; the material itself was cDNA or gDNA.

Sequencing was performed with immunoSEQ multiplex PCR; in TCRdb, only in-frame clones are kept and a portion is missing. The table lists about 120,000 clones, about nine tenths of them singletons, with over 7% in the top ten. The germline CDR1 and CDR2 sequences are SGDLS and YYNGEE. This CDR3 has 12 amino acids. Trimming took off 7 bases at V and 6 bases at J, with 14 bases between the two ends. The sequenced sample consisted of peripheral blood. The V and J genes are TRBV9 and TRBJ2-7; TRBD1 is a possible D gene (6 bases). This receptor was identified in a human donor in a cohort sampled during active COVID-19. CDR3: CASGQGPSEQYF. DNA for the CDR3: TGTGCCAGCGGCCAGGGGCCTTCCGAGCAGTACTTC.